This entry lists 3 T cell receptor beta chains sequenced from one sample in a study of cytomegalovirus exposure and HLA in healthy donors. Amplification used 60 Vbeta primers and 13 Jbeta primers. TCRdb's table, derived via immunoSEQ multiplex PCR, lists solely in-frame clones and lacks some. The sample has about 180,000 clones; under 80% are singletons. The sample comprised PBMCs. These receptors came from a human donor in good health.

The chain combines TRBV15 with TRBJ1-2; D remains ambiguous. There are 15 residues in the CDR3. CDR1 and CDR2 (germline): LNHNV, YYDKDF (reference sequence). V was clipped by 1 base and J by 0 bases, with 9 bases between them. CDR3 coding DNA: TGTGCCACCAGCAGAGGGCGGCTAGCTAACTATGGCTACACCTTC. Protein sequence: CATSRGRLANYGYTF.

The chain carries TRBV2 and TRBJ1-2; 7 nucleotides align to TRBD1. The ends lost 9 bases at V and 2 bases at J; junction bases unmatched: 3. The CDR3 spans 12 residues. CDR1 SNHLY and CDR2 FYNNEI come from the germline V gene. The CDR3 loop reads CASQGQNYGYTF. The CDR3 DNA is TGTGCCAGTCAGGGACAGAACTATGGCTACACCTTC. Variable domain in full (rest from reference TRBV2 and TRBJ1-2): EPEVTQTPSHQVTQMGQEVILRCVPISNHLYFYWYRQILGQKVEFLVSFYNNEISEKSEIFDDQFSVERPDGSNFTLKIRSTKLEDSAMYFCASQGQNYGYTFGSGTRLTVV.

In regard to this clone: Other DNA sequences in the sample encode the same CDR3. The chain recombines TRBV27 with TRBJ2-7; TRBD1 is a possible D gene (6 bases). Trimming took off 5 bases at V and 6 bases at J, with 11 bases between the two ends. Per germline, CDR1 MNHEY and CDR2 SMNVEV (reference sequence). The CDR3 is 12 amino acids. The CDR3 nucleotides read TGTGCCAGCAGTCTCACAGGGAGCGAGCAGTACTTC. Its protein is CASSLTGSEQYF.